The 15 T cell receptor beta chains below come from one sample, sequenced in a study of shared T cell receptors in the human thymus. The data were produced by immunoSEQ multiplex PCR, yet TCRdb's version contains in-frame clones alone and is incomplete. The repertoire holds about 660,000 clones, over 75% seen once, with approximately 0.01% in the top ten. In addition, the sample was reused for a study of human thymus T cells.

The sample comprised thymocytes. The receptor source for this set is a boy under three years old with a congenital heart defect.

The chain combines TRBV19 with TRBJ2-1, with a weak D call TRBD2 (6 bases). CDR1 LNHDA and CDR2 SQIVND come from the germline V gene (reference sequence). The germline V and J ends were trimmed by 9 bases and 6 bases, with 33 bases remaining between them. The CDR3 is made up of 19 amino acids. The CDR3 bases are TGTGCCAGCCGACTAACCCCTCCGACTAGTGTACCAATACCCAATGAGCAGTTCTTC. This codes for CASRLTPPTSVPIPNEQFF.

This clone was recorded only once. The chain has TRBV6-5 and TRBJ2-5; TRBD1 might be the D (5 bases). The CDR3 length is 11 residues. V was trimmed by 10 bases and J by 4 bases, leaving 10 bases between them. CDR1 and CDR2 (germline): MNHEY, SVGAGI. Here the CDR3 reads CATQGGETQYF. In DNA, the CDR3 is TGTGCCACCCAGGGTGGAGAGACCCAGTACTTC.

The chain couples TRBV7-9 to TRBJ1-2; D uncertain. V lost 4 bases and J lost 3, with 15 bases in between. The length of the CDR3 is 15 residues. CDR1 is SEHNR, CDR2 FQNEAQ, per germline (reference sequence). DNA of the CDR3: TGTGCCAGCAGCTCCCGGCGGATGTCGGACTATGGCTACACCTTC. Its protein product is CASSSRRMSDYGYTF.

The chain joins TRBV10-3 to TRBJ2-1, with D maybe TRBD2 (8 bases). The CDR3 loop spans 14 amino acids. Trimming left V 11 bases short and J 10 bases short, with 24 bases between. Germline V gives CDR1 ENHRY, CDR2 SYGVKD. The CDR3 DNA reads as TGTGCCGTGCAGGGGACAGCGGAGCGGGGGGAGCAGTTCTTC. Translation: CAVQGTAERGEQFF.

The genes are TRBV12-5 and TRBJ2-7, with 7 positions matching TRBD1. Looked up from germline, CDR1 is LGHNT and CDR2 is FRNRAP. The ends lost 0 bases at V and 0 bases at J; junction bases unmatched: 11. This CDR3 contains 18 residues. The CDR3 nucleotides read TGTGCTAGTGGTTTGGTTCCAACCGGGACAGCGAGCTCCTACGAGCAGTACTTC. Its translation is CASGLVPTGTASSYEQYF.

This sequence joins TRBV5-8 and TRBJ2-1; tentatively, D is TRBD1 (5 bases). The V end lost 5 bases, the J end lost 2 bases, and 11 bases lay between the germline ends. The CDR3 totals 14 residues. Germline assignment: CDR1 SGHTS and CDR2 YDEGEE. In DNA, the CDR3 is TGTGCCAGCAGGACAACAGGCGCCTACAATGAGCAGTTCTTC. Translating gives CASRTTGAYNEQFF.

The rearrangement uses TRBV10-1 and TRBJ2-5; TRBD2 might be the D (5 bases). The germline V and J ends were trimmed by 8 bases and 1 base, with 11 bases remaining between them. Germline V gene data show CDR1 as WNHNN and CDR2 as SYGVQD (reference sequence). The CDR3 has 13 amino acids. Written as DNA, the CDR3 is TGCGCCAGCTCCCCGGGGTCCCAAGAGACCCAGTACTTC. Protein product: CASSPGSQETQYF.

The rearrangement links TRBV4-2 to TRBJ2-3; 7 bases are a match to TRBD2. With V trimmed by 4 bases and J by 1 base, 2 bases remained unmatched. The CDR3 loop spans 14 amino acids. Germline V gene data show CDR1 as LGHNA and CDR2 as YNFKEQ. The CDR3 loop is CASSPGLGTDTQYF. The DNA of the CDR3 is TGTGCCAGCAGCCCTGGACTAGGCACAGATACGCAGTATTTT.

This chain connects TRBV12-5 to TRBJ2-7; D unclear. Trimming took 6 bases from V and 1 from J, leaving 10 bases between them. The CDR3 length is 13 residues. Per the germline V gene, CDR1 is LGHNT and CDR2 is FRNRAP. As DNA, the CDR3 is TGTGCTAGTGGGCCGCACTCGTCCTACGAGCAGTACTTC. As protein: CASGPHSSYEQYF.

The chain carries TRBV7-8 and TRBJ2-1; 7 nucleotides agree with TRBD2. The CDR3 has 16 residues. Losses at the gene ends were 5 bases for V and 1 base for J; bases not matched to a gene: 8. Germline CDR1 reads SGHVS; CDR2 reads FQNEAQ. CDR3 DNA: TGTGCCAGCAGCCCCTGGCGGGAGAGATCCTACAATGAGCAGTTCTTC. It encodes CASSPWRERSYNEQFF.

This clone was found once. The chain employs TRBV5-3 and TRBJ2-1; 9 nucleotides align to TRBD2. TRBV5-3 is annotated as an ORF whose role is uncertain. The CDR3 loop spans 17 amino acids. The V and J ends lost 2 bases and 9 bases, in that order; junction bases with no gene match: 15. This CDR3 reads CARSFPGRAGGPFEQFF. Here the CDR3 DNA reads TGTGCCAGAAGCTTCCCCGGGAGGGCGGGAGGGCCGTTTGAGCAGTTCTTC.

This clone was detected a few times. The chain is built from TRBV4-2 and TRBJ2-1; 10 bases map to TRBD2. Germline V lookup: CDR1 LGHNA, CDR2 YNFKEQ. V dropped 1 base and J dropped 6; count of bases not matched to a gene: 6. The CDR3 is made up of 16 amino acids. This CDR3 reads CASSQVLAGGGNEQFF. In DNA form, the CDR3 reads TGTGCCAGCAGCCAAGTATTAGCGGGAGGTGGCAATGAGCAGTTCTTC.

DNA for the CDR3: TGTGCCAGCAGCTTAGGGGGACTAGCGGGAAGCGAGCAGTACTTC. Residues: CASSLGGLAGSEQYF. This chain connects TRBV7-6 to TRBJ2-7; 13 nucleotides agree with TRBD2. The CDR3 has 15 residues. Germline lookup yields CDR1 SGHVS and CDR2 FNYEAQ. V trimming: 1 base; J trimming: 6 bases; junction bases outside the gene matches: 3.

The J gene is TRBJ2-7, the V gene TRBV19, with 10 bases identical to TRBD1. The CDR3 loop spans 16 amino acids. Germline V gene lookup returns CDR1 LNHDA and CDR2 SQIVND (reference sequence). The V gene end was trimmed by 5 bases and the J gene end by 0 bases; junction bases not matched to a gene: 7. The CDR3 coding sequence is TGTGCCAGTAGTCCCGGGACAGGGGCAAGCTCCTACGAGCAGTACTTC. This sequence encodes CASSPGTGASSYEQYF.

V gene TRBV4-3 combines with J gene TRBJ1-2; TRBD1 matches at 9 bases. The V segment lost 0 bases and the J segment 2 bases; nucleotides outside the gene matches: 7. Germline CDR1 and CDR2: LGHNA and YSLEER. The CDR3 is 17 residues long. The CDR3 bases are TGCGCCAGCAGCCAAGATATGGGACAGGGCAGGAACTATGGCTACACCTTC. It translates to CASSQDMGQGRNYGYTF.